This T cell receptor (beta chain) stems from a study of OX40 agonist ivuxolimab in advanced cancers. Overall study context: Recorded diagnoses for dose-escalation patients were hepatocellular carcinoma, melanoma, renal cell or head and neck cancer.

A remark on this clone: Antigen specificity is unknown.

Only in-frame clones appear in the TCRdb table, and some are missing; sequencing was by immunoSEQ multiplex PCR. Among 30,000 or so clones, approximately 79% were seen once, and the ten largest hold roughly 15%. From germline, CDR1 is SGHNT and CDR2 YYREEE (reference sequence). CDR3 length equals 14 residues. The junction had 12 bases not matched to a gene; V was cut back by 5 bases and J by 11 bases. Study conclusions and caveats: Low normalized T-cell clonal expansion was additionally recorded for some nonresponders. Still undetermined is the antigen specificity of the expanded peripheral T cells. Blood T cells, both CD4+ and CD8+, expanded clonally by week 6 at 0.1 to 3.0 mg/kg.

The chain uses TRBV5-4 and TRBJ2-1; TRBD2 matches at 8 bases. The sequencing here drew on CD4+ or CD8+ T cells sorted from blood, taken in a trial of the OX40 agonist ivuxolimab. The clonotype originates from an adult with an advanced solid tumor such as melanoma, head and neck, liver or kidney cancer. The CDR3 spells CASRTGLGYEQQFF. The CDR3 nucleotides read TGTGCCAGCAGGACGGGACTAGGGTACGAACAGCAGTTCTTC.